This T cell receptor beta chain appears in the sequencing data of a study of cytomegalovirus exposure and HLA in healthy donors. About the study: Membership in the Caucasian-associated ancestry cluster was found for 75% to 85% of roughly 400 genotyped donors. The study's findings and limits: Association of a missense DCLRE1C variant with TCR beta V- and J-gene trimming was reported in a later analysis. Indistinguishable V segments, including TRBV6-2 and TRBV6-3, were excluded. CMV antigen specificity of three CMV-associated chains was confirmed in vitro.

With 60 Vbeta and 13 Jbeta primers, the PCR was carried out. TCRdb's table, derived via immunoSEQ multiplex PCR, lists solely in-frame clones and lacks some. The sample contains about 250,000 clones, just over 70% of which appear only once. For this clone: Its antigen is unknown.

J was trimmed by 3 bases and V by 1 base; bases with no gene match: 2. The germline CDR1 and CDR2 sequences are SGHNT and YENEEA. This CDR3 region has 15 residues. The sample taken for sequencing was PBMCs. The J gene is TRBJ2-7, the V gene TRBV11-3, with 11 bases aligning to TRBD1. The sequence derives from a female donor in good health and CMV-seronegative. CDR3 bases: TGTGCCAGCAGCTTAGCTGGGACAGGGGGCTACGAGCAGTACTTC. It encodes CASSLAGTGGYEQYF.